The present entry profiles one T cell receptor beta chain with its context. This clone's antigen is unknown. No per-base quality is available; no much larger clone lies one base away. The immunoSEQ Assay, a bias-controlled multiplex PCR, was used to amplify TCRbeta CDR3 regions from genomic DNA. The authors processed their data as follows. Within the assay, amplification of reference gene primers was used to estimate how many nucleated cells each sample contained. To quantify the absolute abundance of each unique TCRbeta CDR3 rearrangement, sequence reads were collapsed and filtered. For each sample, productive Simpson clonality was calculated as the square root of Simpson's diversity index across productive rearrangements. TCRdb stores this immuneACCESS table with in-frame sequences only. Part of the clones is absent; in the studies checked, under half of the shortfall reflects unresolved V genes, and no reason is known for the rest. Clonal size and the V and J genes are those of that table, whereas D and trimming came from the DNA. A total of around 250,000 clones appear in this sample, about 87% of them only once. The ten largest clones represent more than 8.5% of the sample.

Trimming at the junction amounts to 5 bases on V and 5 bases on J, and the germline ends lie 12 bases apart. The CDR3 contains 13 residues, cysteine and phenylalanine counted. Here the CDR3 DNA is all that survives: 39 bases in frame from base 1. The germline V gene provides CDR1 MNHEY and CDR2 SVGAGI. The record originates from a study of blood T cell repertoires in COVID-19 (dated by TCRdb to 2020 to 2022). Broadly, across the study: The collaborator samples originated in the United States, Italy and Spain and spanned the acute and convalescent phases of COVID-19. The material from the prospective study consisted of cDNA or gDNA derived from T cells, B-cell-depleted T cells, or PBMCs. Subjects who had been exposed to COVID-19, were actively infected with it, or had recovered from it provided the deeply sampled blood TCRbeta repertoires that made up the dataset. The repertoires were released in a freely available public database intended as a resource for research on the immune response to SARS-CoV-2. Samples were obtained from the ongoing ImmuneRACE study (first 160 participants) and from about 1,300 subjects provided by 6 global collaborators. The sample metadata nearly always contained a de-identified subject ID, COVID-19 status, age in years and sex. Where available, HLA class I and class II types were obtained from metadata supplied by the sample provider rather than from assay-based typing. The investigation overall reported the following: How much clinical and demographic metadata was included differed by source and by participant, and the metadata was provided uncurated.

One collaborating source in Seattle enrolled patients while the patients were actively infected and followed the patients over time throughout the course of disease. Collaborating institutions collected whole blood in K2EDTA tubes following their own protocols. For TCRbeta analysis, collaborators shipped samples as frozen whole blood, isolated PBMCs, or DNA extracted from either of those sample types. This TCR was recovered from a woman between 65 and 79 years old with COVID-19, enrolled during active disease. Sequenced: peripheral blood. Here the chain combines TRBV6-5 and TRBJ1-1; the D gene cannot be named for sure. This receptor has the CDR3 CASSLERGTEAFF. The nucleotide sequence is TGTGCCAGCAGTCTCGAACGCGGGACTGAAGCTTTCTTT.